A selection of T cell receptor beta chains follows, all from one sample in a study of T cell repertoires in cytomegalovirus infection. TCRdb reprocessed the reads with MiXCR, giving one entry per CDR3 protein. Seen here are approximately 500,000 distinct CDR3 sequences, about 15% observed once, and the top ten hold roughly a quarter. Input material: CD8+ T cells from PBMCs. Every receptor here comes from a human donor in good health (CMV status not recorded). Some clones in this sample may be carry-over from other donors' samples. The CDR3 runs from the conserved cysteine through the conserved F or W. A D gene is named only where the DNA matches it firmly. Where a row states a size, it is once, few, many or the class of an expanded clone; other rows omit it.

length: 15; size: few; J: TRBJ1-1; V: TRBV3-1; D: TRBD1; CDR3: CASSDNGQGVTEAFF; DNA: TGTGCCAGCAGCGACAACGGACAGGGGGTAACTGAAGCTTTCTTT
length: 15; size: many; J: TRBJ1-4; V: TRBV7-9; D: TRBD1; CDR3: CASSYPGQGNEKLFF; DNA: TGTGCCAGCAGCTACCCGGGACAGGGGAATGAAAAACTGTTTTTT
length: 15; size: few; J: TRBJ1-1; V: TRBV27; D: NA; CDR3: CASSLSSGSPTEAFF; DNA: TGTGCCAGCAGTTTATCTTCAGGGAGTCCCACTGAAGCTTTCTTT
length: 12; size: many; J: TRBJ1-1; V: TRBV6-6; D: NA; CDR3: CASSYGTGEAFF; DNA: TGTGCCAGCAGTTACGGTACGGGAGAAGCTTTCTTT
length: 16; size: few; J: TRBJ2-7; V: TRBV19; D: NA; CDR3: CASSTTGTLSPYEQYF; DNA: TGTGCCAGTAGTACCACCGGGACCTTAAGTCCCTACGAGCAGTACTTC
length: 14; size: NA; J: TRBJ1-6; V: TRBV10-3; D: NA; CDR3: CAISEGQGNSPLHF; DNA: TGTGCCATCAGTGAGGGGCAGGGCAATTCACCCCTCCACTTT
length: 14; size: few; J: TRBJ2-1; V: TRBV6-6; D: NA; CDR3: CASNTQLGYNEQFF; DNA: TGTGCCAGCAATACTCAGTTGGGGTACAATGAGCAGTTCTTC
length: 16; size: many; J: TRBJ2-5; V: TRBV5-1; D: TRBD2; CDR3: CASSLYGLAGGETQYF; DNA: TGCGCCAGCAGCTTGTATGGACTAGCGGGAGGTGAGACCCAGTACTTC
length: 16; size: NA; J: TRBJ1-5; V: TRBV28; D: TRBD1; CDR3: CASSLQGGEANQPQHF; DNA: TGTGCCAGCAGCCTACAGGGGGGCGAGGCCAATCAGCCCCAGCATTTT
length: 14; size: many; J: TRBJ2-1; V: TRBV6-5; D: TRBD2; CDR3: CASSNREGQNEQFF; DNA: TGTGCCAGCAGCAACCGGGAGGGCCAGAATGAGCAGTTCTTC
length: 17; size: few; J: TRBJ2-5; V: TRBV6-5; D: TRBD1; CDR3: CASSYSKGTGAQETQYF; DNA: TGTGCCAGCAGTTACTCGAAAGGGACAGGGGCCCAAGAGACCCAGTACTTC
length: 17; size: NA; J: TRBJ2-1; V: TRBV24-1; D: TRBD1; CDR3: CATSDSLAGGPKVEQFF; DNA: TGTGCCACCAGTGACTCTCTGGCAGGGGGCCCGAAGGTTGAGCAGTTCTTC
length: 16; size: NA; J: TRBJ1-1; V: TRBV5-1; D: NA; CDR3: CASSLAQGGFQAEAFF; DNA: TGCGCCAGCAGCTTGGCACAGGGCGGGTTTCAAGCTGAAGCTTTCTTT
length: 13; size: many; J: TRBJ2-7; V: TRBV5-1; D: NA; CDR3: CASRGTLVDEQYF; DNA: TGCGCCAGCAGAGGGACCCTAGTCGACGAGCAGTACTTC
length: 12; size: few; J: TRBJ2-2; V: TRBV9; D: NA; CDR3: CASSVLTGELFF; DNA: TGTGCCAGCAGCGTGCTCACCGGGGAGCTGTTTTTT
length: 16; size: many; J: TRBJ2-4; V: TRBV7-9; D: TRBD2; CDR3: CASSATSGVAKNIQYF; DNA: TGTGCCAGCAGCGCGACTAGCGGGGTAGCCAAAAACATTCAGTACTTC
length: 14; size: NA; J: TRBJ2-1; V: TRBV6-1; D: NA; CDR3: CASSEDVSLHEQFF; DNA: TGTGCCAGCAGTGAAGACGTTAGCCTCCATGAGCAGTTCTTC
length: 16; size: few; J: TRBJ2-7; V: TRBV7-9; D: TRBD2; CDR3: CASSPLTRGLGYEQYF; DNA: TGTGCCAGCAGCCCCCTAACACGAGGACTAGGCTACGAGCAGTACTTC
length: 16; size: many; J: TRBJ2-1; V: TRBV4-1; D: TRBD2; CDR3: CASSLPKAGAYNEQFF; DNA: TGCGCCAGCAGCCTTCCGAAGGCGGGGGCCTACAATGAGCAGTTCTTC
length: 16; size: many; J: TRBJ2-7; V: TRBV6-1; D: NA; CDR3: CASSQEAGEGGYEQYF; DNA: TGTGCCAGCAGTCAGGAGGCGGGAGAAGGGGGTTACGAGCAGTACTTC
length: 11; size: NA; J: TRBJ1-2; V: TRBV24-1; D: NA; CDR3: CATSVGRSYTF; DNA: TGTGCCACCAGCGTGGGAAGGAGCTACACCTTC
length: 14; size: few; J: TRBJ2-4; V: TRBV12-3/TRBV12-4; D: TRBD2; CDR3: CASSFSGGVDIQYF; DNA: TGTGCCAGCAGTTTTAGCGGGGGGGTGGACATTCAGTACTTC
length: 14; size: few; J: TRBJ1-4; V: TRBV7-9; D: NA; CDR3: CASKTGATNEKLFF; DNA: TGTGCCAGCAAGACAGGTGCAACTAATGAAAAACTGTTTTTT
length: 15; size: many; J: TRBJ1-2; V: TRBV7-9; D: NA; CDR3: CASSLPGPPNYGYTF; DNA: TGTGCCAGCAGCTTACCGGGCCCACCCAACTATGGCTACACCTTC
length: 12; size: few; J: TRBJ2-3; V: TRBV7-9; D: NA; CDR3: CASSSIGDTQYF; DNA: TGTGCCAGCAGCTCTATAGGAGATACGCAGTATTTT
length: 15; size: few; J: TRBJ1-2; V: TRBV23-1; D: NA; CDR3: CASSQSRTGLNGYTF; DNA: TGCGCCAGCAGTCAATCCAGGACCGGCCTGAATGGCTACACCTTC
length: 16; size: many; J: TRBJ2-2; V: TRBV11-2; D: TRBD1; CDR3: CASSSGGQVNTGELFF; DNA: TGTGCCAGCAGCTCTGGGGGACAGGTCAACACCGGGGAGCTGTTTTTT
length: 16; size: many; J: TRBJ2-7; V: TRBV4-1; D: TRBD2; CDR3: CASSQDLAGAYYEQYF; DNA: TGCGCCAGCAGCCAAGATTTAGCGGGAGCGTACTACGAGCAGTACTTC
length: 15; size: NA; J: TRBJ1-1; V: TRBV2; D: TRBD1; CDR3: CASSARDSPYTEAFF; DNA: TGTGCCAGCAGTGCCCGGGACAGCCCTTACACTGAAGCTTTCTTT
length: 13; size: many; J: TRBJ2-2; V: TRBV7-9; D: NA; CDR3: CASSQSQGRELFF; DNA: TGTGCCAGCAGCCAATCACAGGGCCGGGAGCTGTTTTTT
length: 12; size: NA; J: TRBJ1-1; V: TRBV27; D: NA; CDR3: CASSGTTAEAFF; DNA: TGTGCCAGCAGTGGGACGACCGCCGAAGCTTTCTTT
length: 17; size: many; J: TRBJ2-2; V: TRBV12-3/TRBV12-4; D: NA; CDR3: CASSLFGGQRNTGELFF; DNA: TGTGCCAGCAGTCTCTTTGGGGGGCAGAGGAACACCGGGGAGCTGTTTTTT
length: 15; size: NA; J: TRBJ1-5; V: TRBV15; D: NA; CDR3: CATSRGVHSNQPQHF; DNA: TGTGCCACCAGCAGAGGAGTTCATAGCAATCAGCCCCAGCATTTT
length: 14; size: NA; J: TRBJ1-2; V: TRBV29-1; D: NA; CDR3: CSVEDTDRNYGYTF; DNA: TGCAGCGTTGAAGATACAGACCGAAACTATGGCTACACCTTC
length: 15; size: many; J: TRBJ1-1; V: TRBV12-5; D: NA; CDR3: CASGFQGNMNTEAFF; DNA: TGTGCTAGTGGTTTTCAGGGTAACATGAACACTGAAGCTTTCTTT
length: 13; size: NA; J: TRBJ2-2; V: TRBV28; D: NA; CDR3: CASLGLLLGELFF; DNA: TGTGCCAGTCTCGGACTTCTCCTCGGGGAGCTGTTTTTT
length: 16; size: many; J: TRBJ2-4; V: TRBV19; D: TRBD1; CDR3: CASTTGTVIAKNIQYF; DNA: TGTGCCAGTACAACCGGGACAGTGATAGCCAAAAACATTCAGTACTTC
length: 12; size: many; J: TRBJ2-3; V: TRBV27; D: NA; CDR3: CDSGRPTDTQYF; DNA: TGTGATTCCGGCCGGCCCACAGATACGCAGTATTTT
length: 13; size: many; J: TRBJ1-1; V: TRBV7-3; D: NA; CDR3: CASSPDPNTEAFF; DNA: TGTGCCAGCAGTCCGGACCCGAACACTGAAGCTTTCTTT
length: 14; size: many; J: TRBJ1-6; V: TRBV7-6; D: TRBD1; CDR3: CASSPGQGASPLHF; DNA: TGTGCCAGCAGCCCGGGACAGGGCGCTTCACCCCTCCACTTT
length: 16; size: NA; J: TRBJ2-1; V: TRBV9; D: NA; CDR3: CASSVEGGGSYNEQFF; DNA: TGTGCCAGCAGCGTAGAGGGGGGGGGGTCCTACAATGAGCAGTTCTTC
length: 11; size: NA; J: TRBJ1-2; V: TRBV30; D: NA; CDR3: CACNGGYGYTF; DNA: TGTGCCTGTAACGGGGGTTATGGCTACACCTTC
length: 14; size: many; J: TRBJ2-6; V: TRBV7-8; D: NA; CDR3: CASSLISGANVLTF; DNA: TGTGCCAGCAGCTTAATATCTGGGGCCAACGTCCTGACTTTC
length: 15; size: many; J: TRBJ2-5; V: TRBV5-4; D: NA; CDR3: CASSLYGGRQETQYF; DNA: TGTGCCAGCAGCTTGTACGGCGGGCGACAAGAGACCCAGTACTTC
length: 14; size: NA; J: TRBJ2-7; V: TRBV19; D: NA; CDR3: CASSIRAQYYEQYF; DNA: TGTGCCAGTAGTATCCGGGCGCAATACTACGAGCAGTACTTC
length: 13; size: few; J: TRBJ2-3; V: TRBV4-1; D: NA; CDR3: CASSPDAGTPSVF; DNA: TGCGCCAGCAGCCCAGACGCCGGGACCCCGTCCGTTTTT
length: 15; size: few; J: TRBJ2-7; V: TRBV5-1; D: NA; CDR3: CASSESGTLAYEQYF; DNA: TGCGCCAGCAGCGAGTCCGGGACGCTGGCCTACGAGCAGTACTTC
length: 15; size: many; J: TRBJ1-6; V: TRBV11-1; D: TRBD1; CDR3: CASSLRDRRNSPLHF; DNA: TGTGCCAGCAGCTTACGGGACAGGAGGAATTCACCCCTCCACTTT
length: 14; size: few; J: TRBJ1-1; V: TRBV10-3; D: NA; CDR3: CAISSRGEYTEAFF; DNA: TGTGCCATCAGTAGTCGGGGAGAATACACTGAAGCTTTCTTT
length: 13; size: many; J: TRBJ1-2; V: TRBV7-9; D: TRBD1; CDR3: CVSDRTINYGYTF; DNA: TGTGTCTCGGACAGGACGATTAACTATGGCTACACCTTC
length: 12; size: NA; J: TRBJ1-2; V: TRBV19; D: NA; CDR3: CASRFGDYGYTF; DNA: TGTGCCAGTAGATTCGGAGACTATGGCTACACCTTC